The 14 T cell receptor beta chains below were found in one sample sequenced in a study of identifying expanded T cells in peripheral blood. This table comes from immunoSEQ multiplex PCR, and its TCRdb copy is limited to in-frame clones, with some not included. The sample has about 58,000 clones; approximately 89% are singletons. Sequenced: blood. These receptor sequences come from a person aged 18 to 75 in good health.

The V gene is TRBV5-1, the J gene TRBJ2-3, with a tentative D call TRBD2 (5 bases). From germline, CDR1 is SGHRS and CDR2 YFSETQ. The V end was cut by 2 bases, the J end by 0 bases, with 19 bases between. CDR3 size: 18 residues. CDR3 sequence: CASSFVGGGRDSTDTQYF. DNA of the CDR3: TGCGCCAGCAGCTTCGTCGGTGGCGGGCGCGATAGCACAGATACGCAGTATTTT.

This chain connects TRBV19 to TRBJ2-6; D remains ambiguous. Germline V gene lookup returns CDR1 LNHDA and CDR2 SQIVND (reference sequence). The germline V and J ends were trimmed by 1 base and 0 bases, with 4 bases remaining between them. This CDR3 is 15 amino acids long. The CDR3 DNA reads as TGTGCCAGTAGTATAGGACCCTCTGGGGCCAACGTCCTGACTTTC. It yields the protein CASSIGPSGANVLTF.

The V and J genes are TRBV19 and TRBJ1-2; D unclear. Germline CDR1 LNHDA, CDR2 SQIVND (reference sequence). V was trimmed by 2 bases and J by 5 bases, leaving 9 bases between them. The length of the CDR3 is 13 residues. This CDR3 is CASSINTAYGYTF. Written as DNA, the CDR3 is TGTGCCAGTAGTATAAATACAGCTTATGGCTACACCTTC.

The chain carries TRBV5-1 and TRBJ2-6; D might be TRBD1 (6 bases). The CDR3 has 14 residues. Between the trimmed V and J ends, which lost 7 bases and 2 bases, there was a span of 10 bases. CDR1 and CDR2 (germline): SGHRS, YFSETQ. The CDR3 loop is CASRDRPGANVLTF. The DNA for the CDR3 is TGCGCCAGCCGCGACAGGCCTGGGGCCAACGTCCTGACTTTC.

V gene TRBV28 combines with J gene TRBJ1-2; weak D call: TRBD1 (5 bases). CDR1 MDHEN and CDR2 SYDVKM come from the germline V gene. The CDR3 spans 14 residues. V was pared by 5 bases and J by 6 bases, with 16 bases between. The CDR3 region has the DNA TGTGCCAGCAGTCCCTCTAACCGGGGCCATGGCTACACCTTC. It codes for CASSPSNRGHGYTF.

The V call is TRBV27, the J call TRBJ2-2, with unresolved D. This CDR3 has 14 amino acids. The germline CDR1 and CDR2 sequences are MNHEY and SMNVEV (reference sequence). The V end was cut by 3 bases, the J end by 2 bases, with 7 bases between. CDR3 in DNA: TGTGCCAGCAGTTTCCACAGTAACACCGGGGAGCTGTTTTTT. It specifies CASSFHSNTGELFF.

In its sample, this clone was seen a few times. This chain joins TRBV4-3 and TRBJ1-2; D not resolved. CDR3 length: 16 amino acids. The germline V and J ends were trimmed by 3 bases and 3 bases, with 17 bases remaining between them. CDR1 is LGHNA, CDR2 YSLEER, per germline. Written as DNA, the CDR3 is TGCGCCAGCAGCCAGGAGGCTTTTGTTAGCCACTATGGCTACACCTTC. The encoded protein is CASSQEAFVSHYGYTF.

This chain links TRBV7-2 with TRBJ2-1; D is ambiguous. V shed 5 bases and J shed 10 bases, with 21 bases lying between them. The CDR3 is made up of 15 amino acids. The germline V gene has CDR1 SGHTA and CDR2 FQGNSA. This CDR3 reads CASSPTRPYFSEQFF. DNA of the CDR3: TGTGCCAGCAGCCCGACACGCCCATATTTCAGCGAGCAGTTCTTC.

The chain links TRBV5-8 to TRBJ2-7; 10 bases fit TRBD2. The germline V gene encodes CDR1 SGHTS and CDR2 YDEGEE. The CDR3 spans 14 residues. With 4 bases clipped from V and 3 bases from J, the junction kept 4 bases outside the gene matches. The CDR3 protein is CASSLTSGLYEQYF. In DNA form, the CDR3 reads TGTGCCAGCAGCCTGACTAGCGGGCTCTACGAGCAGTACTTC.

The chain combines TRBV13 with TRBJ2-5, with D perhaps TRBD2 (6 bases). The germline gives CDR1 PRHDT, CDR2 FYEKMQ (reference sequence). The CDR3 length is 14 residues. Trimming cost V 5 bases and J 4 bases, with 14 bases left between them. CDR3: CASSAGRGTETQYF. The CDR3 nucleotides are TGTGCCAGCAGCGCCGGACGGGGGACAGAGACCCAGTACTTC.

The chain links TRBV25-1 to TRBJ1-2, with D unclear. The germline gives CDR1 MGHDK, CDR2 SYGVNS. Trimming took off 5 bases at V and 3 bases at J, with 4 bases between the two ends. CDR3 length equals 11 residues. The CDR3, as DNA: TGTGCCAGCAGTTCACACTATGGCTACACCTTC. Its translation is CASSSHYGYTF.

This rearrangement joins TRBV6-6 to TRBJ1-1; D perhaps matches TRBD1 (6 bases). V was cut by 4 bases and J by 1 base, with 7 bases left in between. Germline assignment: CDR1 MNHNY and CDR2 SVGAGI (reference sequence). This CDR3 contains 13 residues. The CDR3 spells CASSLGQNTEAFF. The CDR3 DNA reads TGTGCCAGCAGTTTGGGACAGAACACTGAAGCTTTCTTT.

This clone was recorded only once. CDR3 bases: TGTGCCAGCAGTAAGGGGACAGCCTACGAGCAGTACTTC. It encodes CASSKGTAYEQYF. The J gene is TRBJ2-7, the V gene TRBV28, with TRBD1 identical over 7 bases. Trimming removed 5 bases from V and 2 bases from J; junction bases left unmatched: 3. The germline V gene encodes CDR1 MDHEN and CDR2 SYDVKM. The CDR3 spans 13 residues.

The V and J genes are TRBV4-1 and TRBJ1-2, with D possibly TRBD1 on 5 matching bases. The length of the CDR3 is 20 residues. V was trimmed by 2 bases and J by 2 bases, leaving 27 bases between them. In germline, CDR1 is MGHRA, CDR2 YSYEKL. DNA for the CDR3: TGCGCCAGCAGCCAAACCCCCGTCCGGACACGCTCCCCTGGAAACTATGGCTACACCTTC. This sequence encodes CASSQTPVRTRSPGNYGYTF.